This T cell receptor (beta chain) appears in the sequencing data of a study of shared clonotypes between healthy human individuals. General study results and limits: Four donors shared about 4.5% of their naive CD4 clonotypes.

Note on this clone: Its target is unknown.

CDR1 and CDR2 (germline): SEHNR, FQNEAQ (reference sequence). Trimming cost V 3 bases and J 11 bases, with 11 bases left between them. This CDR3 has 11 residues. The method was immunoSEQ multiplex PCR; TCRdb's version includes in-frame clones alone and lacks a portion of them. Here the sample spans roughly 1,000,000 clones, about four fifths being singletons. The sample comprised memory CD4+ T cells from PBMCs. The subset denotes: CD45RA-negative fraction. The sequence was obtained from a man between 18 and 29 years old in good health. Some clones in this sample may be carry-over from other donors' samples. The V and J genes are TRBV7-9 and TRBJ2-7; perhaps TRBD2 as D (5 bases). The CDR3 here is CASSFRDKKYF. The CDR3 DNA is TGTGCCAGCAGCTTCCGGGATAAGAAGTACTTC.